One T cell receptor (beta chain) is described in this entry. The antigen remains unidentified. This sample was taken from a study of T cell responses to AZD1222 COVID-19 vaccine. TCRdb's copy holds only in-frame clones and misses some; the assay was immunoSEQ multiplex PCR. The profile shows about 99,000 clones, around nine tenths of them singletons. Study conclusions and caveats: CD4 TCRs covered the whole spike, strongest at regions 160-218 and 743-854. It was only after the peak T cell response that any repertoires were sampled.

V shed 5 bases and J shed 3 bases, with 11 bases lying between them. Looked up from germline, CDR1 is SGHNT and CDR2 is YYREEE (reference sequence). The CDR3 runs to 13 residues. The TCR was taken from an adult who received the MenACWY meningococcal vaccine as a control. The source was peripheral blood, collected 28 days after the second dose of the MenACWY control vaccine. The chain employs TRBV5-4 and TRBJ1-2; TRBD1 might be the D (6 bases). The CDR3 coding sequence is TGTGCCAGCAGTAACAGGGTTGACTATGGCTACACCTTC. Translation gives CASSNRVDYGYTF.